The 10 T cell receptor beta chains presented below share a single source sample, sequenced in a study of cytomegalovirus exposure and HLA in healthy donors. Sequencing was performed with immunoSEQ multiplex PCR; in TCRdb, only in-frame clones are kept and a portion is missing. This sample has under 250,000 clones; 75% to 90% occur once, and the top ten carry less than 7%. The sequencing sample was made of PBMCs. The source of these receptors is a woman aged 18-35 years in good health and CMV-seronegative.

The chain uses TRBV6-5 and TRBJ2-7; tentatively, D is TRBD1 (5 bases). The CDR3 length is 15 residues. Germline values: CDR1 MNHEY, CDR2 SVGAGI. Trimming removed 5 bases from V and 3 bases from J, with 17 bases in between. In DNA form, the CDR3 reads TGTGCCAGCAGTGTCAGGCTCGACAGTATCTACGAGCAGTACTTC. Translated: CASSVRLDSIYEQYF.

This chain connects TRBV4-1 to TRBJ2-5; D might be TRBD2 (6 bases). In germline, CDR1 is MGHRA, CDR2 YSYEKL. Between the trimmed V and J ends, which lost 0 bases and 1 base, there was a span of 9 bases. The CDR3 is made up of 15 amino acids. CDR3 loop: CASSQERGTQETQYF. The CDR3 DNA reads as TGCGCCAGCAGCCAAGAGCGCGGGACCCAAGAGACCCAGTACTTC.

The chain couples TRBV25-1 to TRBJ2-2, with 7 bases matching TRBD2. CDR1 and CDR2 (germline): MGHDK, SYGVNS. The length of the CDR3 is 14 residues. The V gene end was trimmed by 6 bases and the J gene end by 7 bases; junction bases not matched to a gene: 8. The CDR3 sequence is CASRAGDGIGELFF. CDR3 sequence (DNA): TGTGCCAGCAGGGCGGGGGATGGCATCGGGGAGCTGTTTTTT.

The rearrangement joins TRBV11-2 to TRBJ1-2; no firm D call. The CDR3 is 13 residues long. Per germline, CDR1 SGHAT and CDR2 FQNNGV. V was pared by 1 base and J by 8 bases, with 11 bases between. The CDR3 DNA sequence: TGTGCCAGCAGCTTAGGAGGGATGCGGGGCTACACCTTC. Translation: CASSLGGMRGYTF.

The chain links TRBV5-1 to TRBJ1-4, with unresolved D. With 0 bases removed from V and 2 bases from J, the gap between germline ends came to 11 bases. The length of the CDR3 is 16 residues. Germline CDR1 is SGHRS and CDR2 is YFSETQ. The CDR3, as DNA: TGCGCCAGCAGCTTGGCCGGAAGTTCGACTAATGAAAAACTGTTTTTT. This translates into CASSLAGSSTNEKLFF.

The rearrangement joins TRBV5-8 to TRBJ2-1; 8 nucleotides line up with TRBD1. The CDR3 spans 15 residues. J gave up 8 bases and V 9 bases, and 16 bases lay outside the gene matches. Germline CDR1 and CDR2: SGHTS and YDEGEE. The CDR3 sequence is CATQGAGYVLYEQFF. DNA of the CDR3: TGTGCCACTCAGGGGGCGGGGTACGTTTTGTATGAGCAGTTCTTC.

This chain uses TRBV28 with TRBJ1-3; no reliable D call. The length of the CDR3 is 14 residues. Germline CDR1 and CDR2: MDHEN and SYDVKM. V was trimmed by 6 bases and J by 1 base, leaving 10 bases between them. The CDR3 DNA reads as TGTGCCAGCAGGGAGGGATGGTCTGGAAACACCATATATTTT. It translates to CASREGWSGNTIYF.

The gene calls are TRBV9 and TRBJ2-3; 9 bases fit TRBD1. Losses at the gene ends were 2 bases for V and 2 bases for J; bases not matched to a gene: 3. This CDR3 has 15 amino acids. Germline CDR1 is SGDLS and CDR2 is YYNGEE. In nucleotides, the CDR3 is TGTGCCAGCAGCGTCCGGGACAGGGCCACAGATACGCAGTATTTT. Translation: CASSVRDRATDTQYF.

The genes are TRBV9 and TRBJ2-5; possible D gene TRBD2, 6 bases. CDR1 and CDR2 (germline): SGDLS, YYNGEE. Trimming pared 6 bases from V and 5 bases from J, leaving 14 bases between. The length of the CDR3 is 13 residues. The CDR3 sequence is CASNPDGGETQYF. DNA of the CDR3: TGTGCCAGCAATCCCGACGGGGGTGAGACCCAGTACTTC.

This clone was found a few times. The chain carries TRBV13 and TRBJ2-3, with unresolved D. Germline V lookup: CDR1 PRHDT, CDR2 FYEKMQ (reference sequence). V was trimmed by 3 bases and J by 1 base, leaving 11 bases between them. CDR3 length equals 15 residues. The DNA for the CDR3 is TGTGCCAGCAGCTTCCGGTATATGGGCACAGATACGCAGTATTTT. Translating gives CASSFRYMGTDTQYF.